A single sample gave rise to the 25 T cell receptor beta chains below, sequenced in a study of T cells in Graves' hyperthyroidism and ophthalmopathy. There were TCR beta CDR3 regions amplified from RNA transcripts. A set of HTBI primers served as the primers for a first-round RT-PCR of the TCR CDR3. TCRdb redid the calling of the multiplex PCR reads with MiXCR, one entry per CDR3 protein. The sample has approximately 690,000 distinct CDR3 sequences, more than 14% seen once. Sequenced sample: blood. These receptors all come from a woman aged 45-59 years with Graves' ophthalmopathy.

This clonotype was counted ten times or more. The V call is TRBV7-2, the J call TRBJ1-5; D possibly corresponds to TRBD1 (6 bases). The CDR3 contains 15 residues. Germline loops: CDR1 SGHTA, CDR2 FQGNSA. V lost 3 bases and J 7 bases, leaving 16 bases between the germline ends. In DNA, the CDR3 is TGTGCCAGCAGCTTGCGGGGGGCCCCACGGCAGCCCCAGCATTTT. The encoded protein is CASSLRGAPRQPQHF. The variable domain in full, completed from reference TRBV7-2 and TRBJ1-5, reads GAGVSQSPSNKVTEKGKDVELRCDPISGHTALYWYRQSLGQGLEFLIYFQGNSAPDKSGLPSDRFSAERTGGSVSTLTIQRTQQEDSAVYLCASSLRGAPRQPQHFGDGTRLSIL.

This clonotype was picked up a small number of times. The gene calls are TRBV7-9 and TRBJ1-2; TRBD1 agrees at 7 bases. Per germline, CDR1 SEHNR and CDR2 FQNEAQ (reference sequence). The CDR3 runs to 15 residues. J was trimmed by 4 bases and V by 5 bases; bases with no gene match: 10. CDR3 DNA: TGTGCCAGCAGCCTTGCGGGGACAGAATTCTATGGCTACACCTTC. Translating gives CASSLAGTEFYGYTF.

This clonotype came up a few times. The chain is built from TRBV27 and TRBJ2-1, with TRBD2 matching over 13 bases. Germline CDR1 MNHEY, CDR2 SMNVEV (reference sequence). This CDR3 has 18 amino acids. V trimming: 4 bases; J trimming: 5 bases; junction bases outside the gene matches: 11. CDR3 coding DNA: TGTGCCAGCAGTTCTTATGGGACTAGCGGGAAATCCCACAATGAGCAGTTCTTC. Encoded protein: CASSSYGTSGKSHNEQFF.

This clonotype was counted ten times or more. The rearrangement links TRBV12-3 or TRBV12-4 to TRBJ2-1; 8 bases agree with TRBD2. V shed 3 bases, J shed 2 bases, and the junction held 6 bases outside the gene matches. The CDR3 runs to 16 residues. The CDR3 reads CASSFLLAAPYNEQFF. Written as DNA, the CDR3 is TGTGCCAGCAGTTTTTTACTAGCGGCTCCCTACAATGAGCAGTTCTTC.

This clonotype was seen at least ten times. The genes are TRBV18 and TRBJ2-3; D ambiguous. The CDR3 runs to 15 residues. V gave up 2 bases and J gave up 0 bases, with 9 bases separating them. Germline lookup yields CDR1 KGHSH and CDR2 LQKENI. Written as DNA, the CDR3 is TGTGCCAGCTCACCAGCGCCCCAAAGCACAGATACGCAGTATTTT. Translated, it gives CASSPAPQSTDTQYF. Combining the CDR3 with reference TRBV18 and TRBJ2-3 gives the whole variable domain NAGVMQNPRHLVRRRGQEARLRCSPMKGHSHVYWYRQLPEEGLKFMVYLQKENIIDESGMPKERFSAEFPKEGPSILRIQQVVRGDSAAYFCASSPAPQSTDTQYFGPGTRLTVL.

This clonotype was counted many times. The CDR3 loop reads CASSWTGDSLETQYF. CDR3 bases: TGTGCCAGCAGTTGGACAGGGGACTCCCTGGAGACCCAGTACTTC. The chain has TRBV6-1 and TRBJ2-5, with 9 bases identical to TRBD1. V lost 5 bases, J lost 5 bases, and 9 bases stayed unmatched. Germline CDR1 is MNHNS and CDR2 is SASEGT. This CDR3 spans 15 amino acids.

Many counts were recorded for this clonotype. J is TRBJ2-2 and V is TRBV18; D not resolved. CDR1 and CDR2 (germline): KGHSH, LQKENI. CDR3 length: 14 amino acids. Trimming shortened V by 3 bases and J by 3 bases, and 8 bases separated the two germline ends. For the CDR3, the DNA is TGTGCCAGCTCACCTCGGGTGGACACCGGGGAGCTGTTTTTT. The encoded protein is CASSPRVDTGELFF.

The chain employs TRBV5-1 and TRBJ2-5; D might be TRBD1 (7 bases). The germline CDR1 and CDR2 sequences are SGHRS and YFSETQ. The germline V and J ends were trimmed by 4 bases and 6 bases, with 16 bases remaining between them. This CDR3 has 14 amino acids. DNA of the CDR3: TGCGCCAGCAGCCAGACGACAGGGAGGAAGACCCAGTACTTC. Translating it yields CASSQTTGRKTQYF.

This clonotype appeared a few times. The chain couples TRBV5-6 to TRBJ2-5, with 9 bases that match TRBD1. The V gene end was trimmed by 4 bases and the J gene end by 6 bases; junction bases not matched to a gene: 7. The germline gives CDR1 SGHDT, CDR2 YYEEEE. This CDR3 is 14 amino acids long. The CDR3 bases are TGTGCCAGCAGCCTGGGACAGGGTCTAAAGACCCAGTACTTC. Encoded protein: CASSLGQGLKTQYF.

This sequence joins TRBV28 and TRBJ1-1, with D unresolved. Per the germline V gene, CDR1 is MDHEN and CDR2 is SYDVKM. This CDR3 is 16 amino acids long. V lost 6 bases and J 1 base, leaving 18 bases between the germline ends. CDR3 nucleotides: TGTGCCAGCAGCCTCGGACGGACCACTTCGAACACTGAAGCTTTCTTT. Amino acid sequence: CASSLGRTTSNTEAFF.

In this sample, this clonotype turned up many times. The genes are TRBV5-1 and TRBJ2-1, with a possible D match to TRBD2 (6 bases). Germline CDR1 and CDR2: SGHRS and YFSETQ. V lost 3 bases and J lost 8, with 15 bases in between. The CDR3 has 14 amino acids. This CDR3 reads CASSSGPTGDEQFF. CDR3 sequence (DNA): TGCGCCAGCAGCTCCGGACCCACGGGAGATGAGCAGTTCTTC.

This clonotype was recorded a few times. This rearrangement joins TRBV6-9 to TRBJ2-7; no firm D call. V lost 3 bases, J lost 3 bases, and 24 bases lay in between. This CDR3 spans 18 amino acids. Germline CDR1 MNHGY, CDR2 SVAAGI. DNA for the CDR3: TGTGCCAGCAGTTACCCACCCCTCATTATGGCGGCGGTCTACGAGCAGTACTTC. Amino acids: CASSYPPLIMAAVYEQYF.

This clonotype was counted many times. The chain uses TRBV18 and TRBJ2-1, with D tentatively TRBD1 (6 bases). The CDR3 runs 14 residues. Germline V gene data show CDR1 as KGHSH and CDR2 as LQKENI. V dropped 6 bases and J dropped 5 bases, with 14 bases sitting between them. CDR3 nucleotides: TGTGCCAGCTCCCTGAAGGCAGGGGACAATGAGCAGTTCTTC. Translated: CASSLKAGDNEQFF.

The gene calls are TRBV18 and TRBJ2-5; tentative D call: TRBD1 (5 bases). V lost 6 bases and J 3 bases, leaving 17 bases between the germline ends. CDR3 size: 15 residues. Germline V gene sequence: CDR1 KGHSH, CDR2 LQKENI. The CDR3 sequence is CASSRETVKKETQYF. The CDR3 region has the DNA TGTGCCAGCTCCCGAGAGACAGTTAAAAAAGAGACCCAGTACTTC.

This chain links TRBV20-1 with TRBJ2-2; D is uncertain. V was trimmed by 6 bases and J by 8 bases, leaving 16 bases between them. CDR1 DFQATT and CDR2 SNEGSKA come from the germline V gene (reference sequence). CDR3 length: 13 amino acids. CDR3 bases: TGCAGTGCGATTCAGCGCGCTCAGGGGGAGCTGTTTTTT. Protein product: CSAIQRAQGELFF.

This clonotype was seen repeatedly, ten times or more. The V and J genes are TRBV18 and TRBJ2-5, with 7 bases aligning to TRBD2. Trimming cost V 1 base and J 6 bases; bases outside gene matches: 14. Germline assignment: CDR1 KGHSH and CDR2 LQKENI. The CDR3 runs 17 residues. The CDR3 protein is CASSPRDGTGGLKTQYF. The CDR3 nucleotides are TGTGCCAGCTCACCACGGGACGGAACCGGGGGGTTAAAGACCCAGTACTTC. Drawing the rest from reference TRBV18 and TRBJ2-5, the complete variable domain is NAGVMQNPRHLVRRRGQEARLRCSPMKGHSHVYWYRQLPEEGLKFMVYLQKENIIDESGMPKERFSAEFPKEGPSILRIQQVVRGDSAAYFCASSPRDGTGGLKTQYFGPGTRLLVL.

Comments on this clonotype: This may stem from a read error, because a much larger clone lies one nucleotide away. The V and J genes are TRBV7-8 and TRBJ2-2; 10 bases align to TRBD2. The length of the CDR3 is 14 residues. The germline CDR1 and CDR2 sequences are SGHVS and FQNEAQ. The CDR3 nucleotides are TGTGCCAGCGGTACTAGCGGGGACACCGGGGAGCTGTCTTTT. Amino acids: CASGTSGDTGELSF.

Worth noting for this clonotype: This could be a read error, since a much larger clone is one nucleotide away. The rearrangement joins TRBV2 to TRBJ2-1; D is tentatively TRBD1 or TRBD2 (5 bases each). This CDR3 has 13 amino acids. From germline, CDR1 is SNHLY and CDR2 FYNNEI. V was shortened by 4 bases and J by 6 bases, with 10 bases between the two germline ends. This CDR3 reads CASSARDGNEQFF. In nucleotides, the CDR3 is TGTGCCAGCAGTGCCAGGGACGGCAATGAGCAGTTCTTC. Full variable domain (rest looked up from reference TRBV2 and TRBJ2-1): EPEVTQTPSHQVTQMGQEVILRCVPISNHLYFYWYRQILGQKVEFLVSFYNNEISEKSEIFDDQFSVERPDGSNFTLKIRSTKLEDSAMYFCASSARDGNEQFFGPGTRLTVL.

There are many counts of this clonotype. V usage is TRBV7-3 and J usage is TRBJ2-3; a possible D gene is TRBD2 (5 bases). V lost 7 bases and J lost 2, with 13 bases in between. This CDR3 spans 14 amino acids. Germline V gene sequence: CDR1 SGHTA, CDR2 FQGTGA. CDR3 nucleotides: TGTGCCAGCACTCGAGGAGGAGTCACAGATACGCAGTATTTT. Its translation is CASTRGGVTDTQYF.

This clonotype was picked up many times. V and J are TRBV12-3 or TRBV12-4 and TRBJ2-2; D gene ambiguous. Trimming stripped 4 bases from V and 6 bases from J, with 9 bases between. The CDR3 runs to 13 residues. As DNA, the CDR3 is TGTGCCAGCAGTTCTAACTCCGCCGGGGAGCTGTTTTTT. Encoded protein: CASSSNSAGELFF.

This clonotype was counted at least ten times. The chain recombines TRBV7-9 with TRBJ2-1; 14 bases agree with TRBD2. This CDR3 has 15 amino acids. Germline V gives CDR1 SEHNR, CDR2 FQNEAQ (reference sequence). V shed 5 bases and J 8 bases; nucleotides not matched to a gene: 5. The chain's CDR3 is CASSPPGLAGDEQFF. In DNA, the CDR3 is TGTGCCAGCAGCCCTCCGGGACTAGCGGGAGATGAGCAGTTCTTC.

Regarding this clonotype: A clone one base away is much larger, so this may be a read error. The CDR3 does not close with the conserved phenylalanine or tryptophan, likely indicating a read error. The rearrangement uses TRBV28 and TRBJ2-4; D might be TRBD1 (6 bases). The CDR3 sequence is 16 residues long. Germline loops: CDR1 MDHEN, CDR2 SYDVKM. Deletions cut 6 bases from V and 0 bases from J, with 15 bases between. The CDR3 DNA is TGTGCCAGCAGCTCCGCACAGGGTACAGCCAAAAACATTCAGTACTCC. It codes for CASSSAQGTAKNIQYS.

This clonotype appeared many times. This chain joins TRBV12-3 or TRBV12-4 and TRBJ2-1; tentative D call: TRBD1 (5 bases). V lost 3 bases, J lost 5 bases, and 11 bases lay in between. The CDR3 is 14 residues long. CDR3 DNA sequence: TGTGCCAGCAGTTTTTTTGTAGGGGACAATGAGCAGTTCTTC. Translated: CASSFFVGDNEQFF.

This chain links TRBV6-2 or TRBV6-3 with TRBJ2-7; perhaps TRBD1 as D (5 bases). Trimming shortened V by 7 bases and J by 1 base, and 14 bases separated the two germline ends. The CDR3 has 14 amino acids. Looked up from germline, CDR1 is MNHEY and CDR2 is SVGEGT. Written as DNA, the CDR3 is TGTGCCAGCACTACCTCAGGGTTTTCCTACGAGCAGTACTTC. This translates into CASTTSGFSYEQYF.

There are many counts of this clonotype. This chain uses TRBV28 with TRBJ2-1; TRBD1 is a possible D gene (6 bases). This CDR3 region has 18 residues. Germline loops: CDR1 MDHEN, CDR2 SYDVKM. V was pared by 5 bases and J by 3 bases, with 23 bases between. CDR3 residues: CASSPRTVRTPIYNEQFF. CDR3 sequence (DNA): TGTGCCAGCAGTCCCAGGACAGTCCGGACTCCGATCTACAATGAGCAGTTCTTC.